The T cell receptor (beta chain) described here comes from a study of cytomegalovirus exposure and HLA in healthy donors. Overall study findings and caveats: The study listed 150 to 200 cytomegalovirus-associated TCR beta chains. TCR association rates varied by HLA locus in a later analysis, with DRB1 highest and HLA-C lowest. Later findings reportedly placed an Asian-associated ancestry cluster below the approximately 670-donor mean for N-insertions. In presence/absence analyses, roughly uniform sequencing depth across donors was assumed.

Concerning this clone: Its antigen is still unknown.

60 Vbeta and 13 Jbeta primers were used in PCR. This table comes from immunoSEQ multiplex PCR, and its TCRdb copy is limited to in-frame clones, with some not included. The profile shows a few hundred thousand clones, approximately 82% of them singletons. This clonotype was obtained from a woman aged 45 to 65 in good health and CMV-seropositive. Sample: PBMCs.

As DNA, the CDR3 is TGTGCCAGTAGTTACACAGGGGAGCACTCCTACAATGAGCAGTTCTTC. It specifies CASSYTGEHSYNEQFF. The chain uses TRBV19 and TRBJ2-1, with TRBD1 identical over 7 bases. V gave up 5 bases and J gave up 0 bases; unmatched junction bases: 7. The CDR3 consists of 16 residues. Per germline, CDR1 LNHDA and CDR2 SQIVND (reference sequence).